The 5 T cell receptor beta chains listed next were all sequenced from one sample in a study of T cell clonotyping in hematopoietic cell transplantation. The data were produced by immunoSEQ multiplex PCR, yet TCRdb's version contains in-frame clones alone and is incomplete. The sample lists about 12,000 clones, 89% occurring once. What was sequenced was peripheral blood mononuclear cells. The source is a human donor who either received an allogeneic hematopoietic cell transplant for a myeloid malignancy or was a related donor (not recorded which). Some clones in this sample may be carry-over from other donors' samples.

This clone was found a few times. This chain uses TRBV5-6 with TRBJ1-1; unclear D gene. The germline V gene encodes CDR1 SGHDT and CDR2 YYEEEE. V dropped 5 bases and J dropped 6 bases, with 11 bases sitting between them. The CDR3 has 12 residues. The chain's CDR3 is CASSRNAAEAFF. DNA for the CDR3: TGTGCCAGCAGTCGGAACGCCGCTGAAGCTTTCTTT.

A single count supports this clone. V is TRBV6-5 and J is TRBJ1-1; D unresolved. Germline V lookup: CDR1 MNHEY, CDR2 SVGAGI. This CDR3 has 14 residues. Trimming cost V 6 bases and J 0 bases, with 11 bases left between them. The CDR3 DNA follows: TGTGCCAGCAGCTGGGCTGAAATGAACACTGAAGCTTTCTTT. It encodes CASSWAEMNTEAFF.

The V gene is TRBV30, the J gene TRBJ2-7; unclear D gene. CDR1 is GTSNPN and CDR2 is SVGIG in the germline V gene (reference sequence). The CDR3 length is 11 residues. Trimming shortened V by 3 bases and J by 3 bases, and 6 bases separated the two germline ends. The CDR3 loop reads CAWRSFYEQYF. Written as DNA, the CDR3 is TGTGCCTGGAGGTCTTTCTACGAGCAGTACTTC.

The chain recombines TRBV11-2 with TRBJ1-5, with D maybe TRBD1 (5 bases). This CDR3 has 15 amino acids. From germline, CDR1 is SGHAT and CDR2 FQNNGV. The V gene lost 3 bases and the J gene lost 5 bases, with 14 bases spanning the gap. The CDR3 loop is CASSLGEADYQPQHF. CDR3 coding DNA: TGTGCCAGCAGCTTGGGGGAGGCAGATTATCAGCCCCAGCATTTT.

This sequence joins TRBV30 and TRBJ1-3, with D unclear. Germline assignment: CDR1 GTSNPN and CDR2 SVGIG (reference sequence). The CDR3 consists of 14 residues. The CDR3 loop is CAQRTESSGNTIYF. In DNA, the CDR3 is TGTGCGCAAAGGACGGAGAGCTCTGGAAACACCATATATTTT.